This T cell receptor beta chain appears in the sequencing data of a study of resident and recirculating memory T cells in vitiligo. Study-level points and caveats: Vitiligo lesions lacked a unique dominant clone, and clonality varied.

CDR1 WSHSY and CDR2 SAAADI come from the germline V gene. V was clipped by 6 bases and J by 3 bases, with 12 bases between them. CDR3 length: 13 amino acids. With respect to this clone: Antigen unknown.

No change in lesions over the prior 6 months defined stable disease. No patient showed confetti depigmentation, a clinical sign of active disease. Anyone treated within the previous three months was excluded. Method: immunoSEQ multiplex PCR; TCRdb's copy keeps in-frame clones and lacks some. The table lists around 40,000 clones, 80% to 95% of them singletons, with 4.5% to 5% in the top ten. Sequencing was carried out using blood. This receptor was identified in a male donor with vitiligo. This sequence joins TRBV10-2 and TRBJ2-7; weak D call: TRBD1 (5 bases). The CDR3: CASRRQTNYEQYF. The CDR3 coding sequence is TGCGCCAGCAGGAGACAGACGAACTACGAGCAGTACTTC.